The 2 T cell receptor beta chains below come from one sample, sequenced in a study of blood T cell repertoires in COVID-19. Using immunoSEQ multiplex PCR, the repertoire was profiled, and TCRdb retains in-frame clones only, with some absent. This sample carries hundreds of thousands of clones, around 90% of them seen once, and the ten largest clones take 3%. Sequenced input: peripheral blood. The receptors here all came from a woman between 25 and 40 years old with COVID-19, enrolled during active disease.

The J gene is TRBJ2-7, the V gene TRBV6-5; 8 bases agree with TRBD1. The CDR3 extends over 15 amino acids. Germline V lookup: CDR1 MNHEY, CDR2 SVGAGI. The junction had 5 bases not matched to a gene; V was cut back by 1 base and J by 3 bases. The CDR3 loop is CASSYYPGQGYEQYF. CDR3 sequence (DNA): TGTGCCAGCAGTTACTACCCTGGACAGGGCTACGAGCAGTACTTC.

The chain has TRBV7-6 and TRBJ2-3; 13 nucleotides align to TRBD2. This CDR3 contains 16 residues. The junction had 4 bases not matched to a gene; V was cut back by 2 bases and J by 5 bases. Germline CDR1 SGHVS, CDR2 FNYEAQ. CDR3 DNA: TGTGCCAGCAGCTTAACTAGCGGGGGGGCCGGAGATACGCAGTATTTT. Translated, it gives CASSLTSGGAGDTQYF.